These T cell receptor beta chains were read from a single sample in a study of shared clonotypes between healthy human individuals. TCRdb's copy holds only in-frame clones and misses some; the assay was immunoSEQ multiplex PCR. The data show over a million clones, around 78% seen once. The sample comprised memory CD4+ T cells from PBMCs. These receptors were obtained from a young man in good health. Some clones in this sample may be carry-over from other donors' samples. The CDR3 runs from the conserved cysteine through the conserved F or W. The D gene is left open where the match is weak. Only some rows state a clone size, as once, few, many or a class for expanded clones.

j_call	v_call	clone_size	cdr3_length	d_call	cdr3_nt	cdr3_aa
TRBJ1-2	TRBV5-1	-	16	TRBD1	TGCGCCAGCAGCGAACAAGCCGGACAGGGGTACTATGGCTACACCTTC	CASSEQAGQGYYGYTF
TRBJ2-7	TRBV9	many	16	-	TGTGCCAGCAGCGCGAGGACCGGGACTCGAGCTTACGAGCAGTACTTC	CASSARTGTRAYEQYF
TRBJ2-6	TRBV6-5	-	15	-	TGTGCCAGCAGGCAGGGGAGCTCTGGGGCCAACGTCCTGACTTTC	CASRQGSSGANVLTF
TRBJ2-5	TRBV30	-	12	-	TGTGCCTGGAGTGTAACAGGTCAAACCCAGTACTTC	CAWSVTGQTQYF
TRBJ1-1	TRBV18	-	14	TRBD1	TGTGCCAGCTCACCAGCCGGGACAGAGACTGAAGCTTTCTTT	CASSPAGTETEAFF
TRBJ1-5	TRBV30	-	13	-	TGTGCCTGGAGTCTCCAGGGAAATCAGCCCCAGCATTTT	CAWSLQGNQPQHF
TRBJ2-3	TRBV7-3	once	15	TRBD2	TGTGCCAGCAGCTTAGGGACTAGCGGGATAGATACGCAGTATTTT	CASSLGTSGIDTQYF
TRBJ2-1	TRBV7-8	-	15	TRBD2	TGTGCCAGCAGCCTCGGACTAGCGGGATACAATGAGCAGTTCTTC	CASSLGLAGYNEQFF
TRBJ1-1	TRBV5-1	-	14	-	TGCGCCAGCAGCTCACAGGGCGATAACACTGAAGCTTTCTTT	CASSSQGDNTEAFF
TRBJ2-5	TRBV9	-	15	TRBD1	TGTGCCAGCAGCACCCGTACAGGGGGCGAAGAGACCCAGTACTTC	CASSTRTGGEETQYF
TRBJ1-2	TRBV11-3	-	13	-	TGTGCCAGCAGCTCAGAGTGGGGTACGGGCTACACCTTC	CASSSEWGTGYTF
TRBJ2-7	TRBV2	-	12	-	TGTGCCAGCAGTCCTACAGGATACGAGCAGTACTTC	CASSPTGYEQYF
TRBJ2-1	TRBV4-3	-	17	-	TGCGCCAGCAGCCAAGAGGGGCTGGGTAGCTCCTACAATGAGCAGTTCTTC	CASSQEGLGSSYNEQFF
TRBJ2-7	TRBV6-6	-	14	-	TGTGCCAGCATATTATCTGGGGCTGCCAACGAGCAGTACTTC	CASILSGAANEQYF
TRBJ2-1	TRBV29-1	once	15	TRBD2	TGCAGCGTTGAAAGCGGGAGGGCCGGATACAATGAGCAGTTCTTC	CSVESGRAGYNEQFF
TRBJ2-7	TRBV28	-	13	-	TGTGCCAGCTGGGCTCCGGACTCCTACGAGCAGTACTTC	CASWAPDSYEQYF
TRBJ2-7	TRBV28	-	15	-	TGTGCCAGCAGCCCCCATTTAGTCAGTAGCTACGAGCAGTACTTC	CASSPHLVSSYEQYF
TRBJ1-2	TRBV30	-	12	-	TGTGCCTGGAGTGGCAACAACTATGGCTACACCTTC	CAWSGNNYGYTF
TRBJ2-2	TRBV7-3	-	16	-	TGTGCCAGCAGCTTATTGGGCGGGACAAAATCCGGGGAGCTGTTTTTT	CASSLLGGTKSGELFF
TRBJ2-2	TRBV28	-	16	-	TGTGCCAGCAGTCTCAATCGGGGGGCTTTGACCGGGGAGCTGTTTTTT	CASSLNRGALTGELFF
TRBJ2-5	TRBV25-1	-	13	-	TGTGCCAGCAGTGAACGGAATACGGAGACCCAGTACTTC	CASSERNTETQYF
TRBJ1-1	TRBV30	-	13	-	TGTGCCTGGAGTCCAGGTCCAAACACTGAAGCTTTCTTT	CAWSPGPNTEAFF
TRBJ1-5	TRBV19	-	19	TRBD1	TGTGCCAGTAGTAAACGGAAAGCTGGCCAGGGGACAGGCAATCAGCCCCAGCATTTT	CASSKRKAGQGTGNQPQHF
TRBJ2-1	TRBV11-2	-	16	-	TGTGCCAGCAGCTTAGCCGCAGGCCTGTCCTACAATGAGCAGTTCTTC	CASSLAAGLSYNEQFF
TRBJ2-7	TRBV28	-	14	-	TGTGCCAGCAGTTCTTGGGCGGACAGCTACGAGCAGTACTTC	CASSSWADSYEQYF
TRBJ2-3	TRBV7-3	few	16	TRBD2	TGTGCCAGCAGCCCCCAGACTAGCGGGATCACAGATACGCAGTATTTT	CASSPQTSGITDTQYF